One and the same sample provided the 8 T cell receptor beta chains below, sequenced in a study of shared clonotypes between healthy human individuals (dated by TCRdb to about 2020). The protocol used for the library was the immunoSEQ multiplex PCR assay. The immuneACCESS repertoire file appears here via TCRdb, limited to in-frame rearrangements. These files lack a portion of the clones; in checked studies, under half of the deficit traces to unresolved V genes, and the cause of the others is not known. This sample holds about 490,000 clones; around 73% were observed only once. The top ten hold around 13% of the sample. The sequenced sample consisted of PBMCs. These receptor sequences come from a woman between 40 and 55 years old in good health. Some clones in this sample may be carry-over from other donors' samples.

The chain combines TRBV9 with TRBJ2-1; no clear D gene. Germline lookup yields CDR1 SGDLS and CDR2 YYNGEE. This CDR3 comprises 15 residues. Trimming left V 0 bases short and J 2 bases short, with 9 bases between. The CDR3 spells CASSVESAPYNEQFF. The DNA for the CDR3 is TGTGCCAGCAGCGTAGAGAGCGCACCCTACAATGAGCAGTTCTTC.

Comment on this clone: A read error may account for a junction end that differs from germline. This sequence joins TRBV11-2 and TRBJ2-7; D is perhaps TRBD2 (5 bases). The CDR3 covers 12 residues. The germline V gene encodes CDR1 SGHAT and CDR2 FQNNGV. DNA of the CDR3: TGTGCCAGCAGCACGGACTGGACCGGATCCTCCTTC. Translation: CASSTDWTGSSF.

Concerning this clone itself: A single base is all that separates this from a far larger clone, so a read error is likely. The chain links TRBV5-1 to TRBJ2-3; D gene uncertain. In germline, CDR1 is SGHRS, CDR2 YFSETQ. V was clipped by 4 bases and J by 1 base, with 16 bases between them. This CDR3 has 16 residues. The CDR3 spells CASSVLDSTGTDTQYF. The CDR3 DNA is TGCGCCAGCAGCGTACTGGATTCTACTGGCACAGATACGCAGTATTTT.

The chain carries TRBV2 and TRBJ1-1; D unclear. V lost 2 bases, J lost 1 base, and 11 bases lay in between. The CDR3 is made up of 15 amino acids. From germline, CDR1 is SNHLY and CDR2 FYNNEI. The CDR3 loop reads CASSELMEWNTEAFF. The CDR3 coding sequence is TGTGCCAGCAGTGAATTAATGGAATGGAACACTGAAGCTTTCTTT.

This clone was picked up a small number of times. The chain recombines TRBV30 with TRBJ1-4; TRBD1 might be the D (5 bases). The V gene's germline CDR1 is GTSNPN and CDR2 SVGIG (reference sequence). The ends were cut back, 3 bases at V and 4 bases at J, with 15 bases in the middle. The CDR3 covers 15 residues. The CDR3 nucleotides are TGTGCCTGGAGGAACTTACAGGAGAGTAATGAAAAACTGTTTTTT. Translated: CAWRNLQESNEKLFF. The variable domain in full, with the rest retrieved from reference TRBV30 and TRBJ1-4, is SQTIHQWPATLVQPVGSPLSLECTVEGTSNPNLYWYRQAAGRGLQLLFYSVGIGQISSEVPQNLSASRPQDRQFILSSKKLLLSDSGFYLCAWRNLQESNEKLFFGSGTQLSVL.

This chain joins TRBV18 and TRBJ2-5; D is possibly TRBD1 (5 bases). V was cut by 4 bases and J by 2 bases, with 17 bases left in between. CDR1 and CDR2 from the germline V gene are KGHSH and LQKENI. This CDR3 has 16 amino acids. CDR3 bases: TGTGCCAGCTCACTTAGCCTACAGGCAGGTCAAGAGACCCAGTACTTC. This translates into CASSLSLQAGQETQYF.

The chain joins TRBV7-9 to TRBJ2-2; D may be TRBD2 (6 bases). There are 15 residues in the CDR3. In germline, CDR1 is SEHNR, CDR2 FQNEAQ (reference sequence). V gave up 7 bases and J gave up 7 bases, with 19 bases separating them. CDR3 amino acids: CASTPKDREIGELFF. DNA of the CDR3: TGTGCCAGCACCCCAAAAGACCGGGAGATCGGGGAGCTGTTTTTT.

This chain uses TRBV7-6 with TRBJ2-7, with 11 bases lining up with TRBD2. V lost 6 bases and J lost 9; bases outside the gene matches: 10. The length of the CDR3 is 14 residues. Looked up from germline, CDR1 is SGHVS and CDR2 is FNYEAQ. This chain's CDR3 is CASRTIAGGPVQYF. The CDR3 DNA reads TGTGCCAGCAGGACCATAGCGGGAGGGCCTGTGCAGTACTTC.